These 7 T cell receptor beta chains were sequenced from one sample in a study of cytomegalovirus exposure and HLA in healthy donors. It was with 60 Vbeta and 13 Jbeta primers that the PCR ran. The data were produced by immunoSEQ multiplex PCR, yet TCRdb's version contains in-frame clones alone and is incomplete. This repertoire shows 100,000 or so clones, around 70% found once; its top ten account for about 11%. Input material: PBMCs. These receptors were taken from a man in his forties in good health and CMV-seropositive.

The chain recombines TRBV7-9 with TRBJ1-5; no definite D call. The germline V gene encodes CDR1 SEHNR and CDR2 FQNEAQ (reference sequence). The CDR3 is made up of 16 amino acids. V lost 0 bases and J 3 bases, leaving 12 bases between the germline ends. CDR3 DNA: TGTGCCAGCAGCTTAGCCGGAGGGCAGGACAATCAGCCCCAGCATTTT. Encoded protein: CASSLAGGQDNQPQHF.

This sequence joins TRBV6-1 and TRBJ1-2; D might be TRBD1 (6 bases). The CDR3 covers 15 residues. V lost 0 bases to trimming and J lost 5 bases, with 13 bases between them. Germline V gene data show CDR1 as MNHNS and CDR2 as SASEGT. CDR3 protein: CASSEARAGAYGYTF. As DNA, the CDR3 is TGTGCCAGCAGTGAAGCGCGGGCAGGGGCATATGGCTACACCTTC.

The chain uses TRBV28 and TRBJ2-3, with TRBD2 matching over 8 bases. The CDR3 length is 16 residues. Trimming took 2 bases from V and 3 from J; bases not matched to a gene: 7. Looked up from germline, CDR1 is MDHEN and CDR2 is SYDVKM. The CDR3 spells CASSLRAGVFTDTQYF. The CDR3 DNA reads TGTGCCAGCAGTTTAAGAGCGGGAGTTTTTACAGATACGCAGTATTTT. The full variable domain, its missing parts supplied by reference TRBV28 and TRBJ2-3, is DVKVTQSSRYLVKRTGEKVFLECVQDMDHENMFWYRQDPGLGLRLIYFSYDVKMKEKGDIPEGYSVSREKKERFSLILESASTNQTSMYLCASSLRAGVFTDTQYFGPGTRLTVL.

A single count supports this clone. The chain employs TRBV6-4 and TRBJ1-1; D is ambiguous. Germline values: CDR1 MRHNA, CDR2 SNTAGT. The CDR3 totals 13 residues. The germline V and J ends were trimmed by 6 bases and 5 bases, with 13 bases remaining between them. CDR3 nucleotide sequence: TGTGCCAGCAGGGCACACGGAGGGACTGAAGCTTTCTTT. As protein: CASRAHGGTEAFF.

This clone was picked up a small number of times. The V call is TRBV19, the J call TRBJ1-1; 7 bases map to TRBD1. V lost 7 bases to trimming and J lost 2 bases; unmatched junction nucleotides: 7. Germline V CDR1 and CDR2: LNHDA, SQIVND (reference sequence). The CDR3 length is 14 residues. CDR3 region: CASTRGEVNTEAFF. DNA for the CDR3: TGTGCCAGTACCAGGGGGGAAGTTAACACTGAAGCTTTCTTT.

This clone has more than one count but fewer than ten. The chain joins TRBV28 to TRBJ1-5; tentative D call: TRBD1 (6 bases). The CDR3 is 16 amino acids. Trimming cost V 6 bases and J 6 bases, with 21 bases left between them. The germline V gene has CDR1 MDHEN and CDR2 SYDVKM. CDR3 amino acids: CASSPFSWGQGQPQHF. CDR3 DNA: TGTGCCAGCAGCCCATTCTCCTGGGGGCAAGGTCAGCCCCAGCATTTT.

The chain links TRBV11-2 to TRBJ2-7; 13 nucleotides line up with TRBD2. J was trimmed by 4 bases and V by 5 bases; bases with no gene match: 5. The CDR3 runs to 15 residues. Germline CDR1 SGHAT, CDR2 FQNNGV. CDR3 coding DNA: TGTGCCAGCAGCCGTGAGACTAGCGGGAGGTACGAGCAGTACTTC. This translates into CASSRETSGRYEQYF.